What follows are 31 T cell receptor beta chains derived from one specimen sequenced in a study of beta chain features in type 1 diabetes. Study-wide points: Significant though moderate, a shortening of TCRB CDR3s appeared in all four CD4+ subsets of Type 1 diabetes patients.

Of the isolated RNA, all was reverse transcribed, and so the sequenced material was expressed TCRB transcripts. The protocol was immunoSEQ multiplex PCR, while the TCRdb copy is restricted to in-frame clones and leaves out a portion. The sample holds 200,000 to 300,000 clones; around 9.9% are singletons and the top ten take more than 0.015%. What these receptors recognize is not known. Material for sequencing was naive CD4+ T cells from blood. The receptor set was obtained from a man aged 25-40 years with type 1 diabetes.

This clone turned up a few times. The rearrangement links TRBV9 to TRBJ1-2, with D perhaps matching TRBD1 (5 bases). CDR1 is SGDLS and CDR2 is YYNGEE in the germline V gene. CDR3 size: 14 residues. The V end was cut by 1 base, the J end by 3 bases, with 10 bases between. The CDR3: CASSVRGVDYGYTF. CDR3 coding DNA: TGTGCCAGCAGCGTAAGGGGTGTGGACTATGGCTACACCTTC.

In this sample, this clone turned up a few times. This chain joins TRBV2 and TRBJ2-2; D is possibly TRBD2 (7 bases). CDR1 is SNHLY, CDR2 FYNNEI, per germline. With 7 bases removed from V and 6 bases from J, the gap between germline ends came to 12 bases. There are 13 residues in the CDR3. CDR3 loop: CASNGGLAGELFF. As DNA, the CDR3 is TGTGCCAGCAACGGGGGGCTCGCCGGGGAGCTGTTTTTT. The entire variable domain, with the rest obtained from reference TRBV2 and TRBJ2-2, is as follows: EPEVTQTPSHQVTQMGQEVILRCVPISNHLYFYWYRQILGQKVEFLVSFYNNEISEKSEIFDDQFSVERPDGSNFTLKIRSTKLEDSAMYFCASNGGLAGELFFGEGSRLTVL.

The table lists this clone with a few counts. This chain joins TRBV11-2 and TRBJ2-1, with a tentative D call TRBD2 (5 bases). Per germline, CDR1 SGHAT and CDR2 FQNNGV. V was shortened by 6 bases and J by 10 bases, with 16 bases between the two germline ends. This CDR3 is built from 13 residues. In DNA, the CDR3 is TGTGCCAGCAGTTTGGAGCGGATCGGAGAGCAGTTCTTC. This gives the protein CASSLERIGEQFF.

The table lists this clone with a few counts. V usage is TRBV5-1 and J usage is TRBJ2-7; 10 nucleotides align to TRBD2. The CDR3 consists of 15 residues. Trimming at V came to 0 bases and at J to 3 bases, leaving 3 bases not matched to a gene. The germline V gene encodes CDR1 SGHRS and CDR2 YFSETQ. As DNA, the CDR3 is TGCGCCAGCAGCTTGGAGGCTAGCGGGGGCTACGAGCAGTACTTC. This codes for CASSLEASGGYEQYF.

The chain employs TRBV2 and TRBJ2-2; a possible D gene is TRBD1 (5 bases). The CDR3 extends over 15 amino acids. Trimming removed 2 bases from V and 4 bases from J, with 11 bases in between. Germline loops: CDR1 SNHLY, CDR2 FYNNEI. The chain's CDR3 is CASSEQGEGTGELFF. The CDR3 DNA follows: TGTGCCAGCAGTGAACAGGGCGAAGGCACCGGGGAGCTGTTTTTT.

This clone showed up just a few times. CDR3: CASSSFDGISNQPQHF. As DNA, the CDR3 is TGTGCCAGTAGTTCCTTCGACGGGATTAGCAATCAGCCCCAGCATTTT. The chain has TRBV19 and TRBJ1-5, with D unclear. This CDR3 region has 16 residues. From germline, CDR1 is LNHDA and CDR2 SQIVND (reference sequence). The germline V and J ends were trimmed by 5 bases and 0 bases, with 14 bases remaining between them. The whole variable domain, remainder taken from reference TRBV19 and TRBJ1-5, is DGGITQSPKYLFRKEGQNVTLSCEQNLNHDAMYWYRQDPGQGLRLIYYSQIVNDFQKGDIAEGYSVSREKKESFPLTVTSAQKNPTAFYLCASSSFDGISNQPQHFGDGTRLSIL.

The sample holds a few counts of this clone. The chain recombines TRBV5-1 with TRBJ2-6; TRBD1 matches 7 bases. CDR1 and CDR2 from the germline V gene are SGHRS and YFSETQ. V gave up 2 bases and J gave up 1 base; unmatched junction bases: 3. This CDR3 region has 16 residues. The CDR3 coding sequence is TGCGCCAGCAGCTTTAGGACAGGTTCTGGGGCCAACGTCCTGACTTTC. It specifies CASSFRTGSGANVLTF.

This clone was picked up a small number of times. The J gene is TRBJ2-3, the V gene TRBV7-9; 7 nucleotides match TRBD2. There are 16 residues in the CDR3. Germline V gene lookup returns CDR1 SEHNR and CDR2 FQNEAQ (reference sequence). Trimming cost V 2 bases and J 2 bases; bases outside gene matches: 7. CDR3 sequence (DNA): TGTGCCAGCAGCTTATGGGCGGGGGAAGACACAGATACGCAGTATTTT. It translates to CASSLWAGEDTDTQYF.

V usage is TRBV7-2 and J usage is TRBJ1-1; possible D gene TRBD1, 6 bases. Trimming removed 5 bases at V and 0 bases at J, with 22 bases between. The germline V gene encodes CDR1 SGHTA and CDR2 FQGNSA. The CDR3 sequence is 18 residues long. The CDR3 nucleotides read TGTGCCAGCAGCAAAAACCGGGACATTTGGGCGTTGAACACTGAAGCTTTCTTT. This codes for CASSKNRDIWALNTEAFF.

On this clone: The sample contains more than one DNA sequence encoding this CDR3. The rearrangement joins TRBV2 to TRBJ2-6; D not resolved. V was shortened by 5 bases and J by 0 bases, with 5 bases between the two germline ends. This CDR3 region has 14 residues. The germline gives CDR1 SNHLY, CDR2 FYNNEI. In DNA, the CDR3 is TGTGCCAGCAGTCCACTCTCTGGGGCCAACGTCCTGACTTTC. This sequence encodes CASSPLSGANVLTF.

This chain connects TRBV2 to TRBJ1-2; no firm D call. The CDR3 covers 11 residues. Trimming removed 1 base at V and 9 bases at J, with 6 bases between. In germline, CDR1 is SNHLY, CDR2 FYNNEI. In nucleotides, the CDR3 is TGTGCCAGCAGTGAAGGAGGGAGCTACACCTTC. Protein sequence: CASSEGGSYTF. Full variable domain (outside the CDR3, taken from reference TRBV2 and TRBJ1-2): EPEVTQTPSHQVTQMGQEVILRCVPISNHLYFYWYRQILGQKVEFLVSFYNNEISEKSEIFDDQFSVERPDGSNFTLKIRSTKLEDSAMYFCASSEGGSYTFGSGTRLTVV.

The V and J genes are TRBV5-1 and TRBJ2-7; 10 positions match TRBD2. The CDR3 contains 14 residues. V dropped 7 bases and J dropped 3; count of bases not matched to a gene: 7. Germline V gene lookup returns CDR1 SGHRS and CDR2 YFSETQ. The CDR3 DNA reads TGCGCCAGCGGGCTGGCTAGCGGGGGCTACGAGCAGTACTTC. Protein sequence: CASGLASGGYEQYF.

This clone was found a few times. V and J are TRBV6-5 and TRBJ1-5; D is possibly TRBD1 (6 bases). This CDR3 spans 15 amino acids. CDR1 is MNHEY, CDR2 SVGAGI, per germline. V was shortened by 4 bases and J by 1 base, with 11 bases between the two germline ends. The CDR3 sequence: CASSSKGVSNQPQHF. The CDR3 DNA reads TGTGCCAGCAGTTCCAAGGGGGTCAGCAATCAGCCCCAGCATTTT.

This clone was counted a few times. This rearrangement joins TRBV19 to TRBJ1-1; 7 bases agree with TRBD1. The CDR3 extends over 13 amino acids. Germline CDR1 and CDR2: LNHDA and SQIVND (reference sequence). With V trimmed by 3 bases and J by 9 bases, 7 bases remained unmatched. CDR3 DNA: TGTGCCAGTAGTATCGGGGACAGCCTCAAAGCTTTCTTT. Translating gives CASSIGDSLKAFF.

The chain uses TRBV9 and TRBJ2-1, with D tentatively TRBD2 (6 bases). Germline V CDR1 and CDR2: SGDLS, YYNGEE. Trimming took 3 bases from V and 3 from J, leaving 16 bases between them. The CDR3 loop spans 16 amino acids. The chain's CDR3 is CASSASSYGGYNEQFF. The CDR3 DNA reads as TGTGCCAGCAGCGCCTCCTCGTACGGGGGCTACAATGAGCAGTTCTTC.

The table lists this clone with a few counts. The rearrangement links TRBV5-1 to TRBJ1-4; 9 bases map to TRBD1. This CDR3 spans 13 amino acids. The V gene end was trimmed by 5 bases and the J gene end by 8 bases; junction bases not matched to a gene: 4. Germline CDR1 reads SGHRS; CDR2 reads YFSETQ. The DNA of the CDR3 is TGCGCCAGCAGACAGGGGGCTCGGGAAAAACTGTTTTTT. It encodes CASRQGAREKLFF.

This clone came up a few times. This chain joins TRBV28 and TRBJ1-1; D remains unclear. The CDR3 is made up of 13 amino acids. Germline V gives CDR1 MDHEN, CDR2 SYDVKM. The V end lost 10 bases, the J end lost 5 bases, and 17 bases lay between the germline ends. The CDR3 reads CATLGALETEAFF. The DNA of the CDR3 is TGTGCCACCCTGGGAGCATTGGAGACTGAAGCTTTCTTT.

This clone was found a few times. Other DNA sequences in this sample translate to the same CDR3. The CDR3 DNA is TGCAGCGTTATAGGACCCGGGATGAACACTGAAGCTTTCTTT. This encodes CSVIGPGMNTEAFF. This chain joins TRBV29-1 and TRBJ1-1; no firm D call. Germline V gives CDR1 SQVTM, CDR2 ANQGSEA. This CDR3 region has 14 residues. The V and J ends lost 5 bases and 0 bases respectively, with 13 bases between them.

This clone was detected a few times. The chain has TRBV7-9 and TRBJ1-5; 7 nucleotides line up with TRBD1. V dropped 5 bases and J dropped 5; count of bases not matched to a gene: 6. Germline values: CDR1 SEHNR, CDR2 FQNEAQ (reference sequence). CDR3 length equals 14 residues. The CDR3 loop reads CASSPGQGDQPQHF. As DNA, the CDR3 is TGTGCCAGCAGCCCAGGGCAGGGGGATCAGCCCCAGCATTTT.

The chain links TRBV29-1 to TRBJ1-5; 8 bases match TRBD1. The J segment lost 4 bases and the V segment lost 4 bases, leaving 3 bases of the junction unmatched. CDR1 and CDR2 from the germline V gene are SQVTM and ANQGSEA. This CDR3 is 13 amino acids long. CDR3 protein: CSVATGENQPQHF. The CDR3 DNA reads TGCAGCGTTGCGACAGGGGAAAATCAGCCCCAGCATTTT.

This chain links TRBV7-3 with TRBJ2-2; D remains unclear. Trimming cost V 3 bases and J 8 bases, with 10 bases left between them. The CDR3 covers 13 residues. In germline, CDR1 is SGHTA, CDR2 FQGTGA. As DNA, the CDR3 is TGTGCCAGCAGCTTCGGAGACCTAGGGGAGCTGTTTTTT. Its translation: CASSFGDLGELFF.

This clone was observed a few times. CDR3 amino acids: CASSIFSNTEAFF. The CDR3 coding sequence is TGCGCCAGCAGCATCTTCTCGAACACTGAAGCTTTCTTT. The chain couples TRBV5-1 to TRBJ1-1; D unresolved. Looked up from germline, CDR1 is SGHRS and CDR2 is YFSETQ. CDR3 size: 13 residues. V was shortened by 4 bases and J by 1 base, with 8 bases between the two germline ends.

The CDR3 reads CASSHGNPTTGGYTGELFF. DNA of the CDR3: TGCGCCAGCAGCCACGGTAACCCCACCACAGGGGGCTACACCGGGGAGCTGTTTTTT. The V and J genes are TRBV4-3 and TRBJ2-2, with 9 bases lining up with TRBD1. The V gene's germline CDR1 is LGHNA and CDR2 YSLEER. V dropped 3 bases and J dropped 3; count of bases not matched to a gene: 14. The CDR3 extends over 19 amino acids.

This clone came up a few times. The CDR3 spells CASSLGLAGGILAKNIQYF. CDR3 coding DNA: TGCGCCAGCAGCTTGGGGCTAGCGGGGGGAATACTAGCCAAAAACATTCAGTACTTC. The V gene is TRBV5-1, the J gene TRBJ2-4, with TRBD2 matching over 11 bases. Germline CDR1 SGHRS, CDR2 YFSETQ. This CDR3 is 19 amino acids long. With V trimmed by 0 bases and J by 0 bases, 8 bases remained unmatched.

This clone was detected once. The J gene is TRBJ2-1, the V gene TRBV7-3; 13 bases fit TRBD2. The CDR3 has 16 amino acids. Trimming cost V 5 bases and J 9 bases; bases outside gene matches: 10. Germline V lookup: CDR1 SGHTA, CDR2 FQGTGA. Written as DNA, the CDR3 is TGTGCCAGCAGCCCCCTCACTAGCGGGGGGGCCACTGAGCAGTTCTTC. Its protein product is CASSPLTSGGATEQFF.

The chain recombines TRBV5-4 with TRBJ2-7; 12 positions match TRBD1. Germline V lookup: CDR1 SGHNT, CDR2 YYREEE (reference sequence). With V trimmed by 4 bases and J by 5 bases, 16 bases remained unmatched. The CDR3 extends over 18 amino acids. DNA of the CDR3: TGTGCCAGCAGCGACGCTCCTCCGGGACAGGGGGCTCCCGACGAGCAGTACTTC. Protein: CASSDAPPGQGAPDEQYF.

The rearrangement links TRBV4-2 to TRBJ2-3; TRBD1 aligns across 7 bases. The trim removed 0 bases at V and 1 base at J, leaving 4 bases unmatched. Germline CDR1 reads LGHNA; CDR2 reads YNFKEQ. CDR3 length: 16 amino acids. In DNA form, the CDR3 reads TGTGCCAGCAGCCAAGATGACAGGGTAGGCACAGATACGCAGTATTTT. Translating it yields CASSQDDRVGTDTQYF.

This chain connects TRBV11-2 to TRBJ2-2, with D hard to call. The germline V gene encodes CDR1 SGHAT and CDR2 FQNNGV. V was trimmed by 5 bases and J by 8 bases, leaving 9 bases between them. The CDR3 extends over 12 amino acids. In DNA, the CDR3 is TGTGCCAGCAGCCAAAATCGGGGGGAGCTGTTTTTT. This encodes CASSQNRGELFF.

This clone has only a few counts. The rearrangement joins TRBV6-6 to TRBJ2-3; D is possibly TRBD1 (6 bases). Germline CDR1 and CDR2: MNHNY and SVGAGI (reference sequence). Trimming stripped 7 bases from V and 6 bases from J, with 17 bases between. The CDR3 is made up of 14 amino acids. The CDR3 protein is CASTLTGTADTQYF. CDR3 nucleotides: TGTGCCAGCACCCTAACAGGGACCGCCGATACGCAGTATTTT.

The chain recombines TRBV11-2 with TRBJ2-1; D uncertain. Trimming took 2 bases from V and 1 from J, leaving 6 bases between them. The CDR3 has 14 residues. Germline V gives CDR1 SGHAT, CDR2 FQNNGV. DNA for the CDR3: TGTGCCAGCAGCTTAAGAACTTCCTACAATGAGCAGTTCTTC. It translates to CASSLRTSYNEQFF.

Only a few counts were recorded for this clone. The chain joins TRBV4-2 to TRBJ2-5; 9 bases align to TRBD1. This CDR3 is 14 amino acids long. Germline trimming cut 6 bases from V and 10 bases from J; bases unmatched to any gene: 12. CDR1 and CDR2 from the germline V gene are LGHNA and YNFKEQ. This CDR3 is CASSPDRDRVIQYF. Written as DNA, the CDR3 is TGTGCCAGCAGTCCGGACCGGGACAGGGTAATCCAGTACTTC.